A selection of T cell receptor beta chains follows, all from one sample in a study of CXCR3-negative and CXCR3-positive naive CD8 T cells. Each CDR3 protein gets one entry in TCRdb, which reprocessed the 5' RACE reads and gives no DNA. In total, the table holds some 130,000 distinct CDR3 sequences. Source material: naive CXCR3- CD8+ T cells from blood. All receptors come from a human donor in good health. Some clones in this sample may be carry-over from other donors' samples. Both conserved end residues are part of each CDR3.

CDR3 protein: CASTPGQGAKNIQYF
J gene: TRBJ2-4
V gene: TRBV27

CDR3 protein: CASSVAYEQYF
J gene: TRBJ2-7
V gene: TRBV12-3/TRBV12-4

CDR3 protein: CASSLSGRSYNEQFF
J gene: TRBJ2-1
V gene: TRBV12-3/TRBV12-4

CDR3 protein: CASSPQPDGYTF
J gene: TRBJ1-2
V gene: TRBV12-3/TRBV12-4

CDR3 protein: CASSATGIEQFF
J gene: TRBJ2-1
V gene: TRBV12-3/TRBV12-4

CDR3 protein: CASISEAGGDTDTQYF
J gene: TRBJ2-3
V gene: TRBV5-1

CDR3 protein: CAGSPGRSYEQYF
J gene: TRBJ2-7
V gene: TRBV4-3

CDR3 protein: CASSFIQLYNEQFF
J gene: TRBJ2-1
V gene: TRBV7-9

CDR3 protein: CASSPGGAFNEQFF
J gene: TRBJ2-1
V gene: TRBV27

CDR3 protein: CAWTTGAFSNSPLHF
J gene: TRBJ1-6
V gene: TRBV30